Shown below are 20 T cell receptor beta chains from a single sample sequenced in a study of PD-1 blockade in classical Hodgkin lymphoma. Patients all relapsed after autologous stem cell transplantation, and there was variation in brentuximab vedotin exposure. The assay was immunoSEQ multiplex PCR, and TCRdb's table has in-frame clones only and misses some. The sample lists tens of thousands of clones; about 65% were seen once. This specimen consisted of peripheral blood mononuclear cells (PBMCs), obtained at baseline. These receptors all stem from a human donor with classical Hodgkin lymphoma.

The chain is built from TRBV19 and TRBJ1-1; D call uncertain. Germline values: CDR1 LNHDA, CDR2 SQIVND (reference sequence). The CDR3 runs to 11 residues. V gave up 6 bases and J gave up 8 bases, with 10 bases separating them. The CDR3 region is CASRLTGEAFF. CDR3 sequence (DNA): TGTGCCAGTAGACTGACGGGAGAAGCTTTCTTT.

This clone was recorded a few times. The rearrangement joins TRBV4-3 to TRBJ2-1; D may correspond to TRBD1 or TRBD2 (6 bases each). V shed 0 bases and J shed 5 bases, with 14 bases lying between them. Looked up from germline, CDR1 is LGHNA and CDR2 is YSLEER. The CDR3 is made up of 16 amino acids. CDR3 sequence: CASSQDHRDSNNEQFF. The DNA of the CDR3 is TGCGCCAGCAGCCAAGATCACAGGGACTCTAACAATGAGCAGTTCTTC.

The V gene is TRBV6-6, the J gene TRBJ2-7; possible D gene TRBD1, 5 bases. The CDR3 runs 13 residues. The germline CDR1 and CDR2 sequences are MNHNY and SVGAGI (reference sequence). Trimming took 9 bases from V and 6 from J, leaving 18 bases between them. CDR3 nucleotides: TGTGCCAGTAGCCCAACAGGCGGTCCCGAGCAGTACGTC. Its translation: CASSPTGGPEQYV.

The J gene is TRBJ2-1, the V gene TRBV7-2; 8 nucleotides line up with TRBD2. V was pared by 3 bases and J by 2 bases, with 9 bases of the junction left unmatched. Germline V gene lookup returns CDR1 SGHTA and CDR2 FQGNSA. The CDR3 is 17 residues long. The CDR3 reads CASSLAGGPRPYNEQFF. For the CDR3, the DNA is TGTGCCAGCAGCTTGGCGGGGGGTCCTCGGCCCTACAATGAGCAGTTCTTC.

This sequence joins TRBV19 and TRBJ1-1; D is possibly TRBD1 (5 bases). Trimming took off 5 bases at V and 6 bases at J, with 16 bases between the two ends. The CDR3 runs 14 residues. The V gene's germline CDR1 is LNHDA and CDR2 SQIVND (reference sequence). The CDR3 DNA reads as TGTGCCAGTAGTCCTCAGGGTGGATTAGCTGAAGCTTTCTTT. Translating gives CASSPQGGLAEAFF.

The gene calls are TRBV19 and TRBJ2-1, with D tentatively TRBD1 (6 bases). The CDR3 spans 15 residues. V was pared by 3 bases and J by 4 bases, with 13 bases between. Germline CDR1 LNHDA, CDR2 SQIVND (reference sequence). Here the CDR3 reads CASSILQGPYNEQFF. In nucleotides, the CDR3 is TGTGCCAGTAGTATCCTACAGGGACCTTACAATGAGCAGTTCTTC.

The V call is TRBV27, the J call TRBJ2-1, with a weak D call TRBD1 (5 bases). Germline loops: CDR1 MNHEY, CDR2 SMNVEV (reference sequence). The CDR3 extends over 13 amino acids. The V and J ends lost 4 bases and 4 bases respectively, with 8 bases between them. CDR3 coding DNA: TGTGCCAGCAGTTCCAGGGATTACAATGAGCAGTTCTTC. Protein sequence: CASSSRDYNEQFF.

The chain carries TRBV7-2 and TRBJ2-3; D unclear. Trimming took 5 bases from V and 1 from J, leaving 10 bases between them. There are 14 residues in the CDR3. Per germline, CDR1 SGHTA and CDR2 FQGNSA. CDR3 nucleotide sequence: TGTGCCAGCAGCCCCCATGACGGCACAGATACGCAGTATTTT. This sequence encodes CASSPHDGTDTQYF. Variable domain in full (rest from reference TRBV7-2 and TRBJ2-3): GAGVSQSPSNKVTEKGKDVELRCDPISGHTALYWYRQSLGQGLEFLIYFQGNSAPDKSGLPSDRFSAERTGGSVSTLTIQRTQQEDSAVYLCASSPHDGTDTQYFGPGTRLTVL.

This chain uses TRBV20-1 with TRBJ1-4; no definite D call. The length of the CDR3 is 11 residues. Trimming pared 7 bases from V and 5 bases from J, leaving 8 bases between. Germline loops: CDR1 DFQATT, CDR2 SNEGSKA (reference sequence). CDR3 DNA sequence: TGCAGTGAGCTGGTCAATGAAAAACTGTTTTTT. Its translation: CSELVNEKLFF.

This clone was detected only a few times. The chain employs TRBV4-3 and TRBJ1-2, with TRBD1 identical over 8 bases. The germline V gene has CDR1 LGHNA and CDR2 YSLEER. CDR3 size: 15 residues. Trimming cost V 0 bases and J 5 bases; bases outside gene matches: 5. CDR3 sequence (DNA): TGCGCCAGCAGCCAAGAAAAGGACAGGGCATATGGCTACACCTTC. Amino acids: CASSQEKDRAYGYTF.

V usage is TRBV2 and J usage is TRBJ1-1; weak D call: TRBD1 (5 bases). Trimming pared 2 bases from V and 1 base from J, leaving 17 bases between. The CDR3 contains 17 residues. CDR1 and CDR2 (germline): SNHLY, FYNNEI. CDR3 DNA: TGTGCCAGCAGTGAACGGGGGAGGGGACGGACGAACACTGAAGCTTTCTTT. It is translated as CASSERGRGRTNTEAFF.

J is TRBJ2-1 and V is TRBV19; 13 nucleotides agree with TRBD2. J lost 3 bases, V lost 1 base, and 9 bases had no gene match. Germline V gives CDR1 LNHDA, CDR2 SQIVND (reference sequence). The CDR3 sequence is 19 residues long. The CDR3 here is CASSIGLAGGRPDYNEQFF. For the CDR3, the DNA is TGTGCCAGTAGTATAGGACTAGCGGGGGGCAGGCCCGACTACAATGAGCAGTTCTTC.

The V gene is TRBV6-1, the J gene TRBJ1-6, with a possible D match to TRBD1 (6 bases). The germline gives CDR1 MNHNS, CDR2 SASEGT. V was shortened by 2 bases and J by 10 bases, with 21 bases between the two germline ends. The CDR3 runs to 17 residues. CDR3 amino acids: CASSEIWAGAFDSPLHF. As DNA, the CDR3 is TGTGCCAGCAGTGAAATTTGGGCAGGGGCTTTTGACTCACCCCTCCACTTT.

The chain combines TRBV6-5 with TRBJ2-4; possibly TRBD1 for D (6 bases). This CDR3 contains 13 residues. The V gene's germline CDR1 is MNHEY and CDR2 SVGAGI. V was trimmed by 6 bases and J by 12 bases, leaving 18 bases between them. CDR3 amino acids: CASSPSRKGDQYF. Here the CDR3 DNA reads TGTGCCAGCAGCCCTTCCAGAAAGGGGGATCAGTACTTC.

Only a few counts were recorded for this clone. This chain links TRBV5-4 with TRBJ2-2, with D perhaps TRBD1 or TRBD2 (5 bases each). Trimming cost V 1 base and J 2 bases, with 9 bases left between them. Per the germline V gene, CDR1 is SGHNT and CDR2 is YYREEE (reference sequence). CDR3 length: 15 amino acids. The CDR3: CASSLQGANTGELFF. As DNA, the CDR3 is TGTGCCAGCAGCTTGCAGGGAGCTAACACCGGGGAGCTGTTTTTT.

This chain joins TRBV6-6 and TRBJ2-5; the D call may be TRBD1 or TRBD2 (6 bases each). V lost 10 bases to trimming and J lost 5 bases, with 17 bases between them. The CDR3 extends over 13 amino acids. CDR1 and CDR2 (germline): MNHNY, SVGAGI (reference sequence). CDR3 loop: CATLTGGGETQYF. The CDR3 nucleotides read TGTGCCACCCTTACCGGGGGCGGTGAGACCCAGTACTTC.

This chain links TRBV10-3 with TRBJ1-6; no clear D. Germline V gene sequence: CDR1 ENHRY, CDR2 SYGVKD. The CDR3 has 13 residues. V lost 3 bases, J lost 6 bases, and 6 bases lay in between. The CDR3 sequence: CAISELPNSPLHF. Written as DNA, the CDR3 is TGTGCCATCAGTGAACTACCTAATTCACCCCTCCACTTT.

J is TRBJ2-3 and V is TRBV10-3, with TRBD2 as a possible D gene (6 bases). Germline V gene lookup returns CDR1 ENHRY and CDR2 SYGVKD. CDR3 length: 16 residues. Trimming took off 4 bases at V and 2 bases at J, with 16 bases between the two ends. The CDR3 spells CAISVRGDTNTDTQYF. The CDR3 DNA is TGTGCCATCAGTGTTCGCGGGGATACGAACACAGATACGCAGTATTTT.

This clone was recorded a few times. The V gene is TRBV20-1, the J gene TRBJ1-1; no reliable D call. This CDR3 spans 11 amino acids. The germline V and J ends were trimmed by 1 base and 0 bases, with 0 bases remaining between them. CDR1 is DFQATT and CDR2 is SNEGSKA in the germline V gene (reference sequence). The CDR3 nucleotides are TGCAGTGCTAGAGTGAACACTGAAGCTTTCTTT. Amino acids: CSARVNTEAFF.

This clone showed up just once. J is TRBJ1-1 and V is TRBV7-2; D gene uncertain. This CDR3 is built from 12 residues. Between the trimmed V and J ends, which lost 3 bases and 4 bases, there was a span of 6 bases. Germline-derived CDR1 and CDR2 are SGHTA and FQGNSA. CDR3 sequence (DNA): TGTGCCAGCAGCTTGCACGTCACTGAAGCTTTCTTT. It codes for CASSLHVTEAFF.